The 29 T cell receptor beta chains in this list originate from one sample, sequenced in a study of T cell clones after liver transplantation. Assay used: immunoSEQ multiplex PCR; TCRdb lists only in-frame clones, some missing. The sample lists tens of thousands of clones; 80% to 95% were seen once. Specimen: CD4+ T cells from blood, collected about 26 months after liver transplant. These TCRs come from a human patient who received a liver transplant. Some of the T cells might come from the graft donor.

Only one count was recorded for this clone. The CDR3, as DNA: TGTGCCAGCGGCGCCAGGGCCAGCACCGGGGAGCTGTTTTTT. It yields the protein CASGARASTGELFF. The V and J genes are TRBV2 and TRBJ2-2; possibly TRBD1 for D (5 bases). Germline lookup yields CDR1 SNHLY and CDR2 FYNNEI. V was clipped by 8 bases and J by 4 bases, with 14 bases between them. The CDR3 length is 14 residues.

The chain is built from TRBV2 and TRBJ1-1; tentatively, D is TRBD1 (6 bases). V shed 7 bases and J shed 6 bases, with 18 bases lying between them. The CDR3 is 14 residues long. Per germline, CDR1 SNHLY and CDR2 FYNNEI. The CDR3 reads CASNREGGGPEAFF. Written as DNA, the CDR3 is TGTGCCAGCAATCGGGAGGGGGGAGGACCTGAAGCTTTCTTT.

The chain links TRBV6-1 to TRBJ2-7, with D maybe TRBD1 (5 bases). V was trimmed by 3 bases and J by 2 bases, leaving 8 bases between them. This CDR3 comprises 13 residues. CDR1 is MNHNS, CDR2 SASEGT, per germline. The CDR3 bases are TGTGCCAGCAGTGAGGGCAGGGCCTACGAGCAGTACTTC. Its translation: CASSEGRAYEQYF.

The genes are TRBV23-1 and TRBJ1-4; a possible D gene is TRBD1 (5 bases). TRBV23-1 is treated as an ORF (open reading frame) with a function not yet certain. V lost 4 bases and J 2 bases, leaving 20 bases between the germline ends. The CDR3 has 18 amino acids. CDR3 nucleotides: TGCGCCAGCAGTCCCGAATTCGTCGGGGCCCGCACTAATGAAAAACTGTTTTTT. As protein: CASSPEFVGARTNEKLFF.

This clone was found once. The chain joins TRBV7-9 to TRBJ1-2, with D unclear. V dropped 1 base and J dropped 7 bases, with 7 bases sitting between them. The CDR3 has 12 residues. Per the germline V gene, CDR1 is SEHNR and CDR2 is FQNEAQ (reference sequence). The CDR3: CASSLEERGYTF. The DNA for the CDR3 is TGTGCCAGCAGCTTAGAGGAACGTGGCTACACCTTC.

The CDR3 reads CASSSTSQATDTQYF. CDR3 in DNA: TGTGCCAGCAGCTCGACTAGCCAGGCCACAGATACGCAGTATTTT. The genes are TRBV7-9 and TRBJ2-3; TRBD2 aligns across 7 bases. Germline V gene sequence: CDR1 SEHNR, CDR2 FQNEAQ (reference sequence). The CDR3 contains 15 residues. With 4 bases clipped from V and 2 bases from J, the junction kept 6 bases outside the gene matches.

V and J are TRBV5-1 and TRBJ2-3, with D possibly being TRBD2 (6 bases). The CDR3 sequence is 15 residues long. With 0 bases removed from V and 6 bases from J, the gap between germline ends came to 14 bases. Germline-derived CDR1 and CDR2 are SGHRS and YFSETQ. CDR3 nucleotide sequence: TGCGCCAGCAGCTTGGAGGGACTCGAAGGCGATACGCAGTATTTT. It is translated as CASSLEGLEGDTQYF.

The V gene is TRBV11-2, the J gene TRBJ1-1; D gene ambiguous. CDR3 length: 14 amino acids. Trimming shortened V by 5 bases and J by 1 base, and 11 bases separated the two germline ends. Per germline, CDR1 SGHAT and CDR2 FQNNGV. The CDR3 here is CASSPFLQNTEAFF. The CDR3 DNA sequence: TGTGCCAGCAGCCCCTTCCTCCAGAACACTGAAGCTTTCTTT.

The chain carries TRBV18 and TRBJ2-7; TRBD1 is a possible D gene (6 bases). CDR3 size: 15 residues. From germline, CDR1 is KGHSH and CDR2 LQKENI. The V end lost 0 bases, the J end lost 3 bases, and 12 bases lay between the germline ends. CDR3 DNA sequence: TGTGCCAGCTCACCACCGCAGGGGCGCGGCTACGAGCAGTACTTC. Residues: CASSPPQGRGYEQYF.

This clone was counted a single time. CDR3 bases: TGTGCCAGCAGCCGTAACAGGGGATGGGATAGCAATCAGCCCCAGCATTTT. Its protein is CASSRNRGWDSNQPQHF. This chain uses TRBV5-6 with TRBJ1-5; TRBD1 matches at 7 bases. The CDR3 sequence is 17 residues long. CDR1 SGHDT and CDR2 YYEEEE come from the germline V gene. Unmatched junction bases numbered 10, after V lost 4 bases and J lost 0 bases.

V usage is TRBV7-2 and J usage is TRBJ1-5; D gene ambiguous. The CDR3 loop spans 13 amino acids. Germline CDR1 and CDR2: SGHTA and FQGNSA. The germline V and J ends were trimmed by 2 bases and 0 bases, with 2 bases remaining between them. The CDR3 DNA sequence: TGTGCCAGCAGCTTAAATAGCAATCAGCCCCAGCATTTT. Translating it yields CASSLNSNQPQHF.

The V and J genes are TRBV18 and TRBJ1-2, with 9 positions matching TRBD1. The CDR3 is 14 residues long. CDR1 and CDR2 (germline): KGHSH, LQKENI. V dropped 0 bases and J dropped 6; count of bases not matched to a gene: 2. DNA of the CDR3: TGTGCCAGCTCACCACCGGACAGGGGTCATGGCTACACCTTC. Encoded protein: CASSPPDRGHGYTF.

The DNA for the CDR3 is TGTGCCAGCAGTATAATTAGCGGGAGGCCGCAAGAGACCCAGTACTTC. Protein product: CASSIISGRPQETQYF. The V gene is TRBV27, the J gene TRBJ2-5, with 10 nucleotides matching TRBD2. Germline V gene sequence: CDR1 MNHEY, CDR2 SMNVEV (reference sequence). Losses at the gene ends were 5 bases for V and 2 bases for J; bases not matched to a gene: 8. This CDR3 region has 16 residues.

CDR3 sequence (DNA): TGTGCCAGCAGCTTACTGAACCTAGATAGCACAGATACGCAGTATTTT. The encoded protein is CASSLLNLDSTDTQYF. The chain carries TRBV7-9 and TRBJ2-3; D unclear. CDR3 length: 16 amino acids. CDR1 and CDR2 (germline): SEHNR, FQNEAQ (reference sequence). V lost 2 bases and J 0 bases, leaving 12 bases between the germline ends.

This clone was seen only once. The rearrangement joins TRBV6-5 to TRBJ1-1; D remains ambiguous. The CDR3 sequence is 11 residues long. Trimming cost V 5 bases and J 11 bases, with 12 bases left between them. Per the germline V gene, CDR1 is MNHEY and CDR2 is SVGAGI. Here the CDR3 reads CASSEGYLAFF. The CDR3 coding sequence is TGTGCCAGCAGTGAAGGGTACTTGGCTTTCTTT.

The V call is TRBV6-1, the J call TRBJ2-3; 7 bases line up with TRBD2. Germline CDR1 and CDR2: MNHNS and SASEGT. This CDR3 is built from 14 residues. The V segment lost 7 bases and the J segment 8 bases; nucleotides outside the gene matches: 12. Here the CDR3 reads CASINSRPSGTQYF. CDR3 nucleotides: TGTGCCAGCATCAACAGTAGGCCTAGCGGTACGCAGTATTTT.

The chain joins TRBV6-1 to TRBJ2-6; D gene ambiguous. The ends were cut back, 0 bases at V and 0 bases at J, with 6 bases in the middle. CDR1 and CDR2 from the germline V gene are MNHNS and SASEGT. CDR3 length: 16 residues. The CDR3 DNA follows: TGTGCCAGCAGTGAAGCGGGTGTCTCTGGGGCCAACGTCCTGACTTTC. It specifies CASSEAGVSGANVLTF.

The chain has TRBV6-1 and TRBJ2-3; D remains ambiguous. The ends were cut back, 6 bases at V and 3 bases at J, with 13 bases in the middle. Germline V CDR1 and CDR2: MNHNS, SASEGT. The CDR3 runs 14 residues. This chain's CDR3 is CASSPMGWTDTQYF. The CDR3, as DNA: TGTGCCAGCAGCCCAATGGGGTGGACAGATACGCAGTATTTT.

J is TRBJ2-7 and V is TRBV5-6; D is unclear. Germline loops: CDR1 SGHDT, CDR2 YYEEEE. The V end lost 2 bases, the J end lost 6 bases, and 9 bases lay between the germline ends. There are 12 residues in the CDR3. The DNA for the CDR3 is TGTGCCAGCAGCTTAATCGGGCTCGAGCAGTACTTC. The encoded protein is CASSLIGLEQYF.

The rearrangement joins TRBV4-1 to TRBJ1-4; weak D call: TRBD1 (5 bases). This CDR3 is built from 14 residues. V was pared by 2 bases and J by 4 bases, with 8 bases between. Germline-derived CDR1 and CDR2 are MGHRA and YSYEKL. The CDR3 here is CASSQRDGNEKLFF. The CDR3 DNA reads as TGCGCCAGCAGCCAACGGGACGGTAATGAAAAACTGTTTTTT.

The rearrangement uses TRBV7-9 and TRBJ2-7; the D gene is possibly TRBD2 (5 bases). The germline V and J ends were trimmed by 5 bases and 3 bases, with 14 bases remaining between them. CDR3 size: 14 residues. CDR1 and CDR2 from the germline V gene are SEHNR and FQNEAQ (reference sequence). The CDR3 sequence: CASSRGEYSYEQYF. Here the CDR3 DNA reads TGTGCCAGCAGCCGTGGGGAGTACAGCTACGAGCAGTACTTC.

CDR3 sequence (DNA): TGTGCCAGCAGCGTAGGTATGGCCGGGGAGCTGTTTTTT. Translation: CASSVGMAGELFF. The rearrangement joins TRBV9 to TRBJ2-2, with D unresolved. Germline CDR1 SGDLS, CDR2 YYNGEE. This CDR3 spans 13 amino acids. The V end lost 0 bases, the J end lost 6 bases, and 6 bases lay between the germline ends.

This clone was counted once. The V and J genes are TRBV11-3 and TRBJ2-3; D might be TRBD2 (6 bases). The CDR3 has 13 amino acids. V was cut by 3 bases and J by 8 bases, with 12 bases left in between. The germline V gene has CDR1 SGHNT and CDR2 YENEEA. CDR3 region: CASSLGGTGTQYF. CDR3 sequence (DNA): TGTGCCAGCAGCTTGGGGGGAACCGGTACGCAGTATTTT. Based on the CDR3 plus reference TRBV11-3 and TRBJ2-3, the full variable domain is EAGVVQSPRYKIIEKKQPVAFWCNPISGHNTLYWYLQNLGQGPELLIRYENEEAVDDSQLPKDRFSAERLKGVDSTLKIQPAELGDSAVYLCASSLGGTGTQYFGPGTRLTVL.

The genes are TRBV7-9 and TRBJ2-7; D not certain. The germline V gene encodes CDR1 SEHNR and CDR2 FQNEAQ (reference sequence). Trimming stripped 5 bases from V and 3 bases from J, with 14 bases between. The CDR3 loop spans 14 amino acids. The CDR3 sequence is CASSPLGPYYEQYF. CDR3 nucleotides: TGTGCCAGCAGCCCCCTGGGTCCCTACTACGAGCAGTACTTC.

The sample holds one count of this clone. The chain carries TRBV30 and TRBJ1-3; D unclear. This CDR3 has 13 residues. With 1 base removed from V and 9 bases from J, the gap between germline ends came to 13 bases. Looked up from germline, CDR1 is GTSNPN and CDR2 is SVGIG (reference sequence). The CDR3 region has the DNA TGTGCCTGGAGTGAATACCGGGCAGGCACCATATATTTT. Its protein product is CAWSEYRAGTIYF.

V and J are TRBV11-2 and TRBJ2-2; possibly TRBD1 or TRBD2 for D (6 bases each). The CDR3 loop spans 18 amino acids. The V end lost 5 bases, the J end lost 11 bases, and 30 bases lay between the germline ends. From germline, CDR1 is SGHAT and CDR2 FQNNGV. CDR3 sequence (DNA): TGTGCCAGCAGCCCGCAGAGGTGGGGGGCGACACACCGGGCCGAGCTGTTTTTT. It encodes CASSPQRWGATHRAELFF.

The chain recombines TRBV6-1 with TRBJ1-5; D is unclear. V dropped 6 bases and J dropped 0 bases, with 12 bases sitting between them. Germline V gene data show CDR1 as MNHNS and CDR2 as SASEGT. This CDR3 contains 15 residues. This chain's CDR3 is CASRAGPYSNQPQHF. CDR3 coding DNA: TGTGCCAGCAGGGCCGGGCCATATAGCAATCAGCCCCAGCATTTT.

The rearrangement links TRBV6-1 to TRBJ2-7; D remains ambiguous. The germline CDR1 and CDR2 sequences are MNHNS and SASEGT. The CDR3 loop spans 8 amino acids. Trimming shortened V by 8 bases and J by 6 bases, and 2 bases separated the two germline ends. The CDR3 coding sequence is TGTGCCAGCGCCGAGCAGTACTTC. As protein: CASAEQYF.

The gene calls are TRBV7-2 and TRBJ2-1; TRBD2 matches at 7 bases. V was pared by 7 bases and J by 3 bases, with 6 bases of the junction left unmatched. The CDR3 runs to 14 residues. Germline lookup yields CDR1 SGHTA and CDR2 FQGNSA. CDR3 DNA sequence: TGTGCCAGCAAGTGGGGGGGGATCTACAATGAGCAGTTCTTC. It translates to CASKWGGIYNEQFF.